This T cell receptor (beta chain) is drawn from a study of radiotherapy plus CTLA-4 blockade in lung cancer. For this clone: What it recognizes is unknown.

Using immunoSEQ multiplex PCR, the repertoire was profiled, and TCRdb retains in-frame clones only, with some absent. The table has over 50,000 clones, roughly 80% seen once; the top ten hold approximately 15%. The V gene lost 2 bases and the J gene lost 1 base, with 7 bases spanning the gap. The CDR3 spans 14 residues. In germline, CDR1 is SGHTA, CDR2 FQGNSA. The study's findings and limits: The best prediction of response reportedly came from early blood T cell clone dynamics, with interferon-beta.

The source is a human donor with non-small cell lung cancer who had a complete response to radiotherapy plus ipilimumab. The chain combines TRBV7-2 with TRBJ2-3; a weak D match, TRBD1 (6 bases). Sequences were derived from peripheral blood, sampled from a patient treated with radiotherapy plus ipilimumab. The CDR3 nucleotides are TGTGCCAGCAGCTTATCAGGGGGCACAGATACGCAGTATTTT. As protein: CASSLSGGTDTQYF.